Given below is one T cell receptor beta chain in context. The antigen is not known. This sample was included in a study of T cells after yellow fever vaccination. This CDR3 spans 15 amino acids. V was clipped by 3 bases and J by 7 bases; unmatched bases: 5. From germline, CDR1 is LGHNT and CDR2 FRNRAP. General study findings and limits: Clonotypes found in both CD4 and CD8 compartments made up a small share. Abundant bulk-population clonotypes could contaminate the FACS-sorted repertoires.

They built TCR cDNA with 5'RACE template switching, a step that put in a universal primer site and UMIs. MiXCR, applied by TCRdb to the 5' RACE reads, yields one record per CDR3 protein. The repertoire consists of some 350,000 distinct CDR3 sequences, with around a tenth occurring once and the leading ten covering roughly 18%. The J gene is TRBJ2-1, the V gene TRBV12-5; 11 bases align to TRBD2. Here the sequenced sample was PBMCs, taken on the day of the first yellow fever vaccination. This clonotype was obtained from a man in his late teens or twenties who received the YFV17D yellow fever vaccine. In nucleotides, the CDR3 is TGTGCTAGTGGTTTCTGGCTAGCGGGGGGAAATGAGCAGTTCTTC. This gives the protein CASGFWLAGGNEQFF. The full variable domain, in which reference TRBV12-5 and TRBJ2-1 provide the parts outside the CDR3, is DARVTQTPRHKVTEMGQEVTMRCQPILGHNTVFWYRQTMMQGLELLAYFRNRAPLDDSGMPKDRFSAEMPDATLATLKIQPSEPRDSAVYFCASGFWLAGGNEQFFGPGTRLTVL.